This entry lists 12 T cell receptor beta chains sequenced from one sample in a study of cytomegalovirus exposure and HLA in healthy donors. The repertoire was sequenced with immunoSEQ multiplex PCR; TCRdb's copy has only in-frame clones and lacks some. Among approximately 140,000 clones listed, 85% to 90% were seen once. The sample was PBMCs. These receptors were taken from a man aged 18 to 30 in good health and CMV-seropositive.

This chain joins TRBV7-3 and TRBJ2-7; 8 bases are shared with TRBD2. V shed 5 bases and J 7 bases; nucleotides not matched to a gene: 13. CDR3 length: 15 residues. The V gene's germline CDR1 is SGHTA and CDR2 FQGTGA. DNA of the CDR3: TGTGCCAGCAGCCCAAGTGCGGGAGGAGCAAGAGAGCAGTACTTC. It specifies CASSPSAGGAREQYF.

The V call is TRBV15, the J call TRBJ1-2, with 7 positions matching TRBD1. The germline gives CDR1 LNHNV, CDR2 YYDKDF (reference sequence). The CDR3 totals 15 residues. With 0 bases clipped from V and 4 bases from J, the junction kept 5 bases outside the gene matches. CDR3 nucleotide sequence: TGTGCCACCAGCAGAGATAGGGGGCTGGGCTATGGCTACACCTTC. Translating gives CATSRDRGLGYGYTF.

This rearrangement joins TRBV5-5 to TRBJ1-1; no firm D call. The CDR3 totals 14 residues. The germline CDR1 and CDR2 sequences are SGHKS and YYEKEE (reference sequence). The V end lost 0 bases, the J end lost 6 bases, and 12 bases lay between the germline ends. CDR3 sequence: CASSLVLEGPEAFF. CDR3 coding DNA: TGTGCCAGCAGCTTGGTTTTGGAGGGTCCTGAAGCTTTCTTT.

The chain combines TRBV11-3 with TRBJ2-1, with D unclear. This CDR3 is 16 amino acids long. V lost 4 bases to trimming and J lost 5 bases, with 18 bases between them. In germline, CDR1 is SGHNT, CDR2 YENEEA. CDR3 region: CASSSTPSLVHNEQFF. The CDR3 DNA follows: TGTGCCAGCAGCTCTACCCCCTCCCTCGTCCACAATGAGCAGTTCTTC.

This clone was seen only once. The chain joins TRBV5-1 to TRBJ2-3, with a weak D call TRBD1 (5 bases). The V gene's germline CDR1 is SGHRS and CDR2 YFSETQ. The CDR3 has 12 residues. The germline V and J ends were trimmed by 3 bases and 8 bases, with 10 bases remaining between them. CDR3 protein: CASSSGQGTQYF. CDR3 sequence (DNA): TGCGCCAGCAGCTCGGGTCAGGGTACGCAGTATTTT.

The rearrangement uses TRBV13 and TRBJ2-1; 9 bases match TRBD2. Germline V gene data show CDR1 as PRHDT and CDR2 as FYEKMQ (reference sequence). V lost 2 bases and J lost 8; bases outside the gene matches: 7. The CDR3 length is 15 residues. DNA for the CDR3: TGTGCCAGCAGCTTAATGGCGGGAGGGGTGGATGAGCAGTTCTTC. This codes for CASSLMAGGVDEQFF.

This CDR3 reads CASNPLLAENTGELFF. In nucleotides, the CDR3 is TGCGCCAGCAATCCCCTGCTAGCGGAGAACACCGGGGAGCTGTTTTTT. V and J are TRBV10-2 and TRBJ2-2, with 7 nucleotides matching TRBD2. Germline trimming cut 7 bases from V and 1 base from J; bases unmatched to any gene: 9. This CDR3 comprises 16 residues. Looked up from germline, CDR1 is WSHSY and CDR2 is SAAADI.

The genes are TRBV18 and TRBJ1-5; D is unclear. V lost 4 bases to trimming and J lost 2 bases, with 9 bases between them. The germline V gene encodes CDR1 KGHSH and CDR2 LQKENI. The CDR3 contains 14 residues. CDR3 sequence: CASSRESGNQPQHF. The CDR3 coding sequence is TGTGCCAGCTCACGGGAGAGTGGCAATCAGCCCCAGCATTTT.

This sequence joins TRBV5-1 and TRBJ2-5; D is possibly TRBD1 (6 bases). V lost 3 bases and J 2 bases, leaving 11 bases between the germline ends. Germline CDR1 SGHRS, CDR2 YFSETQ. CDR3 length: 14 amino acids. This CDR3 reads CASSSGHLQETQYF. The CDR3 DNA sequence: TGCGCCAGCAGCTCGGGACACTTGCAAGAGACCCAGTACTTC.

This chain links TRBV5-1 with TRBJ1-6; TRBD1 aligns across 9 bases. Germline-derived CDR1 and CDR2 are SGHRS and YFSETQ. CDR3 length: 18 residues. Germline trimming cut 0 bases from V and 6 bases from J; bases unmatched to any gene: 10. The DNA for the CDR3 is TGCGCCAGCAGCTTGGCCGGTCCATCGGACAGGGGTAATTCACCCCTCCACTTT. Translation: CASSLAGPSDRGNSPLHF.

With regard to this clone: A read error may explain this, as a much larger clone is one base away. The chain is built from TRBV6-5 and TRBJ1-1, with D tentatively TRBD1 (6 bases). This CDR3 has 14 residues. Per the germline V gene, CDR1 is MNHEY and CDR2 is SVGAGI. V lost 4 bases, J lost 1 base, and 10 bases lay in between. CDR3 amino acids: CASSFDRKNTEAFF. The CDR3 DNA sequence: TGTGCCAGCAGTTTCGACAGGAAGAACACTGAAGCTTTCTTT.

The chain uses TRBV7-9 and TRBJ2-5; 7 bases fit TRBD1. The CDR3 has 14 residues. V dropped 3 bases and J dropped 5; count of bases not matched to a gene: 6. Germline CDR1 SEHNR, CDR2 FQNEAQ (reference sequence). CDR3 protein: CASSLTGSGETQYF. In DNA form, the CDR3 reads TGTGCCAGCAGCTTGACAGGGTCGGGGGAGACCCAGTACTTC.